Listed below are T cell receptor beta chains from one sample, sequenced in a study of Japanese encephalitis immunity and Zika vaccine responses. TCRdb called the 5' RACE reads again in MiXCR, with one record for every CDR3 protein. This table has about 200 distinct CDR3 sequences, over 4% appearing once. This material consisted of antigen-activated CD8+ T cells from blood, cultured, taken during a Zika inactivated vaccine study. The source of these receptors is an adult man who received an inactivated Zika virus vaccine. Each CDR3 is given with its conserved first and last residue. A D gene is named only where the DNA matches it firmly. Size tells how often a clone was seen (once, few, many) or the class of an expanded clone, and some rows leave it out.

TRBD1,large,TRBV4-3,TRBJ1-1,TGCGCCAGCAGCCCGGGACAGGGGGTGAATGAAGCTTTCTTT,CASSPGQGVNEAFF
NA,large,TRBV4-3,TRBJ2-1,TGCGCCAGCAGCCAAGTTGGGGCCATTTACAATGAGCAGTTCTTC,CASSQVGAIYNEQFF
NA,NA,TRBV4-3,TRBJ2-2,TGCGCCAGCAGCCTCCTACCGGAGGTCGGGGGATCCACCGGGGAGCTTTTT,CASSLLPEVGGSTGELF
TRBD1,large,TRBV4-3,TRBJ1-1,TGCGCCAGCAGCCAAAGGGGGACTCCAGGGACAGTAGCTGAAGCTTTCTTT,CASSQRGTPGTVAEAFF
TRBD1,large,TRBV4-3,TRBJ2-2,TGCGCCAGCAGGGACAGGGGGACCGGGGAGCTGTTTTTT,CASRDRGTGELFF
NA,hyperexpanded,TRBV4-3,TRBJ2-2,TGCGCCAGCAGCCACTTGACCGGGGAGCTGTTTTTT,CASSHLTGELFF
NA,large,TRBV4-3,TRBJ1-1,TGCGCCAGCAGCCAAGTGGGGGTGACTGAAGCTTTCTTT,CASSQVGVTEAFF
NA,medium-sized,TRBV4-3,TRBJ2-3,TGCGCCAGCTCACCCACCTACACAGATACGCAGTATTTT,CASSPTYTDTQYF
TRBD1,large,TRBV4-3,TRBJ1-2,TGCGCCAGCAGCCAAGAGGACAGGGTTTTCGATGGCTACACCTTC,CASSQEDRVFDGYTF
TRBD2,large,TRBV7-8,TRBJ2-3,TGTGCCAGCAGCGCCTTACTAGCGGCGGGGCGCACAGATACGCAGTATTTT,CASSALLAAGRTDTQYF
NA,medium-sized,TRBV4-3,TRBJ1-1,TGCGCCAGCAGCCAAGACCGGTGGGCTGACACTGAAGCTTTCTTT,CASSQDRWADTEAFF
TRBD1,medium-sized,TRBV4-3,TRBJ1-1,TGCGCCAGCAGCCAGACAGGGTTCACTGAAGCTTTCTTT,CASSQTGFTEAFF
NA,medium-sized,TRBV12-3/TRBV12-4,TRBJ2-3,TGTGCCAGCAGTTTTCCGGGCCCCAAGGTGCCAGATACGCAGTATTTT,CASSFPGPKVPDTQYF
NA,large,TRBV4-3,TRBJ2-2,TGCGCCAGCAGCCTCCCCGGCTCCGAGGAGCTGTTTTTT,CASSLPGSEELFF
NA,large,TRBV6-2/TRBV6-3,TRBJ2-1,TGTGCCAGCAGTAAATACAATGAGCAGTTCTTC,CASSKYNEQFF
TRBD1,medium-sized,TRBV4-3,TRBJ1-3,TGCGCCAGCAGCCAAGCCGGGGACAGGGAGTATGGAAACACCATATATTTT,CASSQAGDREYGNTIYF
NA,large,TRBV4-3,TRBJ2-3,TGCGCCAGCAGCGAATGGGGGGGGCTCCCAGATACGCAGTATTTT,CASSEWGGLPDTQYF
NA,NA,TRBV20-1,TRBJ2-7,TGCAGTGCCACCAACCTACACGACTCCTACGAGCAGTACTTC,CSATNLHDSYEQYF
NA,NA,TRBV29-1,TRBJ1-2,TGCAGCGTTGTCCAGGGCGTCTATGGCTACACCTTC,CSVVQGVYGYTF
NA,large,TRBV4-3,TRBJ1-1,TGCGCCAGCAGCCAAGGGAACACTGAAGCTTTCTTT,CASSQGNTEAFF
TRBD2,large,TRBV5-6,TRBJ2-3,TGTGCCAGCAGCTTGGCACTAGCGGACACAGATACGCAGTATTTT,CASSLALADTDTQYF
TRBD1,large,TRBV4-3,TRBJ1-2,TGCGCCAGCAGCCATCTCGGGACAGACCTTTATGGCTACACCTTC,CASSHLGTDLYGYTF
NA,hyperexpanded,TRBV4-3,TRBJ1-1,TGCGCCAGCAGCCAAGATTCAGGAGAAGGGGGAGCTTTCTTT,CASSQDSGEGGAFF
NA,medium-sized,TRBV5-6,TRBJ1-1,TGTGCCAGCAGCCCCCCCTGGAACACTGAAGCTTTCTTT,CASSPPWNTEAFF
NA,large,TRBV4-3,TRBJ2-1,TGCGCCAGCAGCCAAGTGGACGGCAATGAGCAGTTCTTC,CASSQVDGNEQFF
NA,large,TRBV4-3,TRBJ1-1,TGCGCCAGCAGCCAAGTGGCGTTTTACACTGAAGCTTTCTTT,CASSQVAFYTEAFF
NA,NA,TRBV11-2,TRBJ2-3,TGTGCCAGCAGCTTAGAACCACTATCAGCAGATACGCAGTATTTT,CASSLEPLSADTQYF
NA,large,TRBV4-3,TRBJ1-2,TGCGCCAGCAGCCAAGATGGAGAGGATGGCTACACCTTC,CASSQDGEDGYTF
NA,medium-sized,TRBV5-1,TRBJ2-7,TGCGCCAGCAGCTTCTGGACAGAGAACGAGCAGTACTTC,CASSFWTENEQYF
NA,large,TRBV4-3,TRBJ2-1,TGCGCCAGCAGCCAAGAAGGGGAGTGGGGCGCGGAGCAGTTCTTC,CASSQEGEWGAEQFF